A selection of T cell receptor beta chains follows, all from one sample in a study of blood T cell repertoires in COVID-19. Profiled with immunoSEQ multiplex PCR; TCRdb holds only in-frame clones, not every one. This repertoire shows about 94,000 clones, approximately 79% found once; its top ten account for under 5%. Source material: peripheral blood. Receptors were obtained from a man aged 65 to 79 with COVID-19, enrolled during active disease. Each CDR3 is given with its conserved first and last residue. D genes are given only for firm matches. A row's size may be missing; if present it is once, few, many or a size class.

TGTGCCAGCAGTCCTTTAAAAAGCTCAGGGTACACCGGGGAGCTGTTTTTT,CASSPLKSSGYTGELFF,TRBJ2-2,NA,NA,TRBV27
TGTGCCAGCAGTGCCTGGGGGGGGATCAACACCGGGGAGCTGTTTTTT,CASSAWGGINTGELFF,TRBJ2-2,TRBD2,NA,TRBV6-1
TGTGCCAGCAGGAGACAGGGGAACACTGAAGCTTTCTTT,CASRRQGNTEAFF,TRBJ1-1,TRBD1,NA,TRBV28
TGTGCCAGCAGAGAACAGGGGCATGACGGGGAGCTGTTTTTT,CASREQGHDGELFF,TRBJ2-2,TRBD1,NA,TRBV28
TGTGCCAGCAGGAAACAGTGGGGCGACACTGAAGCTTTCTTT,CASRKQWGDTEAFF,TRBJ1-1,NA,NA,TRBV11-1
TGTGCCAGCAGATCCGGTCAGGAGGATGGCTACACCTTC,CASRSGQEDGYTF,TRBJ1-2,NA,NA,TRBV28
TGTGCCACCAGTGTTTTTCTAGCGGGAGGGCCGAGCTCCTACAATGAGCAGTTCTTC,CATSVFLAGGPSSYNEQFF,TRBJ2-1,TRBD2,NA,TRBV24-1
TGTGCCAGCTCACCACCGATTAGCGGGGACCGCTCTGGAAACACCATATATTTT,CASSPPISGDRSGNTIYF,TRBJ1-3,NA,NA,TRBV18
TGTGCCAGCAAGAAGGACTTCCCCAATGAGCAGTTCTTC,CASKKDFPNEQFF,TRBJ2-1,NA,NA,TRBV12-3/TRBV12-4
TGTGCCTGGAGTATGTACAGGGTGCAGACGATTCAACCCCTCCACTTT,CAWSMYRVQTIQPLHF,TRBJ1-6,NA,NA,TRBV30
TGTGCCAGCAAGGGCGGGAGGAAGGCCCAAGATACGCAGTATTTT,CASKGGRKAQDTQYF,TRBJ2-3,TRBD2,NA,TRBV27
TGTGCCAGTAGTATCGGGGGACTAGCGGGAGGGTACAATGAGCAGTTCTTC,CASSIGGLAGGYNEQFF,TRBJ2-1,TRBD2,NA,TRBV19
TGTGCCAGCAGCCGACAGGGCGGTTGGCTTGGGCATTTT,CASSRQGGWLGHF,TRBJ1-5,TRBD1,NA,TRBV5-8
TGTGCCAGCAGTTGGCAGGGACTAGCCAATGAGCAGTTCTTC,CASSWQGLANEQFF,TRBJ2-1,TRBD2,NA,TRBV5-6
TGTGCCAGCAGTTCGGGACTAGCGGGAGGAGAGACCCAGTACTTC,CASSSGLAGGETQYF,TRBJ2-5,TRBD2,many,TRBV27
TGCGCCAGCAGCACTGTGCGGGGGGCCTACGAGCAGTACTTC,CASSTVRGAYEQYF,TRBJ2-7,TRBD2,NA,TRBV5-1
TGTGCCAGCAGCCCTTGGCTAGCGGGTCCCGCGAACACCGGGGAGCTGTTTTTT,CASSPWLAGPANTGELFF,TRBJ2-2,TRBD2,NA,TRBV9
TGCGCCAGCAGCCAAGATGGCTCCACCTACGAGCAGTACTTC,CASSQDGSTYEQYF,TRBJ2-7,NA,NA,TRBV4-3
TGTGCCAGCAGTCCCAGACTAGCGGACACCGGGGAGCTGTTTTTT,CASSPRLADTGELFF,TRBJ2-2,TRBD2,few,TRBV6-5
TGTGCCAGCAGCCAAGTGAGGGCGAGTTATGGCTACACCTTC,CASSQVRASYGYTF,TRBJ1-2,NA,NA,TRBV3-1/TRBV3-2
TGTGCCAGCAGCTTAGCTTGGCTAGGTTATAGCGGGAGGGAATACAATGAGCAGTTCTTC,CASSLAWLGYSGREYNEQFF,TRBJ2-1,TRBD2,NA,TRBV7-2
TGTGCCAGCAGTGCTGGCGGGATCCAAGAGACCCAGTACTTC,CASSAGGIQETQYF,TRBJ2-5,NA,NA,TRBV2
TGTGCCAGCAGCCCAACAGTGGTCGGGACTAGCGGTTACAATGAGCAGTTCTTC,CASSPTVVGTSGYNEQFF,TRBJ2-1,TRBD2,NA,TRBV7-2
TGTGCCAGCTCACCACCCGGCGGGGGGTATGACTATGGCTACACCTTC,CASSPPGGGYDYGYTF,TRBJ1-2,NA,NA,TRBV18
TGTGCCAGCAGACGCGGGAGATCTTGGCATACGCAGTATTTT,CASRRGRSWHTQYF,TRBJ2-3,TRBD2,once,TRBV28
TGCGCCAGCAGCCAAGAAGGAGTGAGGGGCTACACCTTC,CASSQEGVRGYTF,TRBJ1-2,NA,NA,TRBV4-1
TGTGCCAGCTCACCCGGACAGGGCCAGGGTGAAGCTTTCTTT,CASSPGQGQGEAFF,TRBJ1-1,TRBD1,few,TRBV18
TGTGCCAGTAGTATCACAGCACAAGAGACCCAGTACTTC,CASSITAQETQYF,TRBJ2-5,NA,once,TRBV19
TGTGCCAGCAGCCCGCAGGGCAGTCTCTCTGGAAACACCATATATTTT,CASSPQGSLSGNTIYF,TRBJ1-3,NA,NA,TRBV7-2
TGCGCCAGCAGAGGACAAGCCTCTGGGGCCAACGTCCTGACTTTC,CASRGQASGANVLTF,TRBJ2-6,NA,NA,TRBV5-1
TGTGCCACCAGTGATTTGGGGCCCGGGACAGGGCATACAGATACGCAGTATTTT,CATSDLGPGTGHTDTQYF,TRBJ2-3,TRBD1,NA,TRBV24-1
TGCGCCAGCAGCTTGGATGGACTTTACGGCAATGAGCAGTTCTTC,CASSLDGLYGNEQFF,TRBJ2-1,NA,NA,TRBV5-1
TGTGCCAGCAGACGGGGGGGTAGGAACCTCCTTGGGGAGACCCAGTACTTC,CASRRGGRNLLGETQYF,TRBJ2-5,TRBD2,NA,TRBV7-2
TGTGCCTCCGGGGAGGGGTACGGTGAAAAACTGTTTTTT,CASGEGYGEKLFF,TRBJ1-4,NA,NA,TRBV7-3
TGTGCCAGCAGCCCTCAGTCTAGGTCTGAGCAGTACTTC,CASSPQSRSEQYF,TRBJ2-7,NA,NA,TRBV11-2
TGTGCCAGCTCGGGACAGGGTAATTCACCCCTCCACTTT,CASSGQGNSPLHF,TRBJ1-6,TRBD1,NA,TRBV6-6
TGTGCCAGCAGCCCTAGGTCAGCGGAGGCCTTACGCGAGCAGTACTTC,CASSPRSAEALREQYF,TRBJ2-7,NA,NA,TRBV27
TGCGCCAGCAGCTTGGTTGGGAGCTCCTACAATGAGCAGTTCTTC,CASSLVGSSYNEQFF,TRBJ2-1,NA,NA,TRBV5-1
TGCGCCAGCAGCCGAATAATAGAGAACACCGGGGAGCTGTTTTTT,CASSRIIENTGELFF,TRBJ2-2,NA,NA,TRBV5-1